The entry below describes one T cell receptor beta chain. Its antigen remains undetermined. Per-nucleotide qualities are absent, and no much larger clonotype sits a single base away. The CDR3 holds 16 amino acids from the cysteine to the phenylalanine. Only CDR3 DNA remains: 48 bases, in frame from the first base. CDR1 and CDR2 are read off the germline V gene as MDHEN and SYDVKM. V gives up 5 bases and J gives up 1 base, and the segment between their germline ends measures 17 bases. This record comes from a study of blood T cell repertoires in COVID-19 (dated by TCRdb to between 2020 and 2021). With respect to the entire study: Collaborator samples came from the United States, Italy and Spain and covered acute and convalescent phases of COVID-19. The prospective study material was composed of cDNA or gDNA derived from T cells, B-cell-depleted T cells, or PBMCs. Subjects who had been exposed to COVID-19, were actively infected with it, or had recovered from it provided the deeply sampled blood TCRbeta repertoires that made up the dataset. The repertoires were released in a freely available public database intended as a resource for research on the immune response to SARS-CoV-2. Samples were obtained from the ongoing ImmuneRACE study (first 160 participants) and from roughly 1,300 subjects provided by 6 global collaborators. The sample metadata nearly always contained a de-identified subject ID, COVID-19 status, age in years and sex. Where HLA class I and class II types were available, the types were taken from metadata supplied by the sample provider, not from assay-based typing.

The immunoSEQ Assay, a bias-controlled multiplex PCR, was used to amplify TCRbeta CDR3 regions from genomic DNA. As for the original processing: The number of nucleated cells in each sample was estimated by amplification of reference gene primers within the assay. Sequence reads were collapsed and filtered to measure the absolute abundance of every unique TCRbeta CDR3 rearrangement. For each sample, productive Simpson clonality was calculated by taking the square root of Simpson's diversity index across productive rearrangements. TCRdb limited this immuneACCESS table to in-frame rearrangements with V and J called. A share of clones is missing; checked studies link under half to unresolved V genes, and the rest is unexplained. V, J and clone size derive from that table, while D and trimming were established from the DNA sequence. The sample includes about 120,000 clones, with approximately 87% observed a single time. The ten largest clones capture approximately 7.2% of the sample.

Samples from volunteer blood donors who had recovered from COVID-19 were contributed by a second Seattle source. The collaborating institutions used their own protocols to collect whole blood in K2EDTA tubes. For TCRbeta analysis, collaborator samples were shipped as frozen whole blood, as isolated PBMCs, or as DNA extracted from either sample type. The paper's findings and limits, for the study overall: Clinical and demographic metadata were provided uncurated, with the amount varying by source and participant.

This chain joins TRBV28 to TRBJ1-1, with TRBD1 tentatively as D gene (6 bases match). Sequencing was carried out using peripheral blood. The receptor was isolated from a man between 65 and 85 years old who had recovered from COVID-19. Here is the DNA: TGTGCCAGCAGTCCATCGGGGGGCGCAGGGAACACTGAAGCTTTCTTT. This yields the protein CASSPSGGAGNTEAFF. The variable domain in full, with residues beyond the CDR3 obtained from the reference TRBV28 and TRBJ1-1 genes, is DVKVTQSSRYLVKRTGEKVFLECVQDMDHENMFWYRQDPGLGLRLIYFSYDVKMKEKGDIPEGYSVSREKKERFSLILESASTNQTSMYLCASSPSGGAGNTEAFFGQGTRLTVV.